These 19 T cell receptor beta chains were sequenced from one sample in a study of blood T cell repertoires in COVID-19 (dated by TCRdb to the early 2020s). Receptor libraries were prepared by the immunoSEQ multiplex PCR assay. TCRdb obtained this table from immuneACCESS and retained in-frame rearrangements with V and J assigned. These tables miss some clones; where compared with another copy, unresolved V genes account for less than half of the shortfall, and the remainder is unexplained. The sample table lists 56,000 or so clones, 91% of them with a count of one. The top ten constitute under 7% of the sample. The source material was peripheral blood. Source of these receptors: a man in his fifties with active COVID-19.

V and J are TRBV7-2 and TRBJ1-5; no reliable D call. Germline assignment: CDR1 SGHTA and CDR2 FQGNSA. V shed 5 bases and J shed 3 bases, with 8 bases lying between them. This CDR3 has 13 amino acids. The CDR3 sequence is CASSPDYNQPQHF. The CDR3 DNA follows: TGTGCCAGCAGCCCAGACTACAATCAGCCCCAGCATTTT.

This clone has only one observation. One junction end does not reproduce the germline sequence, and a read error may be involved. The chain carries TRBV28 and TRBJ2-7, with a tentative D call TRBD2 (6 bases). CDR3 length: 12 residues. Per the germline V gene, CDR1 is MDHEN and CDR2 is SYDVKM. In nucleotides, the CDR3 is TGTGCCAGCAGTTTAGGTCCGGGGGACGTTACATTC. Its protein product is CASSLGPGDVTF.

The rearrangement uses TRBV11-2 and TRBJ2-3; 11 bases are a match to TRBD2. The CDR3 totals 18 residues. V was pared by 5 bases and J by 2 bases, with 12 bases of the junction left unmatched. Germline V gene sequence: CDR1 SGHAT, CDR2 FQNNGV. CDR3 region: CASSNVLGLAENTDTQYF. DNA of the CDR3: TGTGCCAGCAGCAACGTGCTGGGACTAGCGGAGAACACAGATACGCAGTATTTT.

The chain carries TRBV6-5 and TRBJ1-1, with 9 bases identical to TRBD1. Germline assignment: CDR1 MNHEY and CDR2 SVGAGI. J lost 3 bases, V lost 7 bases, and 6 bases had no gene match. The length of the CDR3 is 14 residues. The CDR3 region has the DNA TGTGCCAGCACCGCGGACAGGGGAGACACTGAAGCTTTCTTT. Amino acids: CASTADRGDTEAFF.

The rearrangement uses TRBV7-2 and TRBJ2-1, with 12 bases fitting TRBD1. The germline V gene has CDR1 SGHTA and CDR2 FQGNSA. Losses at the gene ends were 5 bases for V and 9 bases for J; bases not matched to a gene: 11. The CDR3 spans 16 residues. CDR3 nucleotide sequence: TGTGCCAGCAGCCGGGCTGGGACAGGGGGCGGGGGTGAGCAGTTCTTC. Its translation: CASSRAGTGGGGEQFF.

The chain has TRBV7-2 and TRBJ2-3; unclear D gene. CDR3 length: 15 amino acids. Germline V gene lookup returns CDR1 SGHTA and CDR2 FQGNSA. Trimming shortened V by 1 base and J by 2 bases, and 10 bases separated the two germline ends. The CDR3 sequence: CASSLGPGSTDTQYF. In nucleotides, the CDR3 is TGTGCCAGCAGCTTAGGGCCCGGGTCCACAGATACGCAGTATTTT.

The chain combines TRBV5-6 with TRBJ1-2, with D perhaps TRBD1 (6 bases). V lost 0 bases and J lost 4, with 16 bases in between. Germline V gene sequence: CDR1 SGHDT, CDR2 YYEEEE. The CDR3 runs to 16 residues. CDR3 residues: CASSLGNRVFVYGYTF. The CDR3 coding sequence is TGTGCCAGCAGCTTGGGTAACAGGGTTTTTGTCTATGGCTACACCTTC.

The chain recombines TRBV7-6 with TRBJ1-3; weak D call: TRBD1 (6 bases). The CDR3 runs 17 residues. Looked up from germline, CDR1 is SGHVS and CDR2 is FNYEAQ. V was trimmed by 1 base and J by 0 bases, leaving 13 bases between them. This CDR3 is CASSLVQGTFSGNTIYF. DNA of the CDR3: TGTGCCAGCAGCTTAGTACAGGGAACCTTCTCTGGAAACACCATATATTTT.

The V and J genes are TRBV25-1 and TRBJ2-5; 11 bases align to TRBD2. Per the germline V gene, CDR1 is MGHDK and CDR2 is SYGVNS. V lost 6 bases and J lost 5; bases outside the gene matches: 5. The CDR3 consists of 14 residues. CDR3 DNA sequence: TGTGCCAGCAGGGTAGCGGGAGGGGGGGAGACCCAGTACTTC. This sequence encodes CASRVAGGGETQYF.

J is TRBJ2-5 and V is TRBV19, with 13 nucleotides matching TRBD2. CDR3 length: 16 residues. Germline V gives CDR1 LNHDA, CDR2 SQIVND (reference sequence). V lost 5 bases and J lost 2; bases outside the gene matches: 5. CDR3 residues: CASSQGLAGRQETQYF. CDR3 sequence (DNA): TGTGCCAGTAGTCAGGGACTAGCGGGGAGGCAAGAGACCCAGTACTTC. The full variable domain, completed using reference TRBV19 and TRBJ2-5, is DGGITQSPKYLFRKEGQNVTLSCEQNLNHDAMYWYRQDPGQGLRLIYYSQIVNDFQKGDIAEGYSVSREKKESFPLTVTSAQKNPTAFYLCASSQGLAGRQETQYFGPGTRLLVL.

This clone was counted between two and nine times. CDR3 nucleotides: TGTGCCAGCACCGCTTTACAGGGGCCCTACAATGAGCAGTTCTTC. As protein: CASTALQGPYNEQFF. V is TRBV2 and J is TRBJ2-1; 7 nucleotides line up with TRBD1. In germline, CDR1 is SNHLY, CDR2 FYNNEI. The CDR3 length is 15 residues. Trimming took 7 bases from V and 2 from J; bases not matched to a gene: 8.

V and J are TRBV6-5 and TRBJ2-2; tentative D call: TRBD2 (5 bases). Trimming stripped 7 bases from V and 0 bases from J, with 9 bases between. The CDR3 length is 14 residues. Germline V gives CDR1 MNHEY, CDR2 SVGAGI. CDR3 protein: CASMKRPNTGELFF. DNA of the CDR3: TGTGCCAGCATGAAGCGGCCGAACACCGGGGAGCTGTTTTTT.

The CDR3 is CASRVSGGIDTQYF. The CDR3 nucleotides are TGTGCCAGCAGGGTCAGCGGGGGTATAGATACGCAGTATTTT. The chain carries TRBV7-2 and TRBJ2-3, with 8 bases fitting TRBD2. The CDR3 has 14 amino acids. The trim removed 6 bases at V and 5 bases at J, leaving 7 bases unmatched. Germline V gene sequence: CDR1 SGHTA, CDR2 FQGNSA.

CDR3 sequence (DNA): TGTGCCAGCAGCTTAGGAAGGACAGGGCACCGGGCGGATACGCAGTATTTT. Encoded protein: CASSLGRTGHRADTQYF. The chain recombines TRBV11-3 with TRBJ2-3; 8 bases match TRBD1. Germline values: CDR1 SGHNT, CDR2 YENEEA. Losses at the gene ends were 1 base for V and 6 bases for J; bases not matched to a gene: 12. This CDR3 spans 17 amino acids. Full variable domain (rest looked up from reference TRBV11-3 and TRBJ2-3): EAGVVQSPRYKIIEKKQPVAFWCNPISGHNTLYWYLQNLGQGPELLIRYENEEAVDDSQLPKDRFSAERLKGVDSTLKIQPAELGDSAVYLCASSLGRTGHRADTQYFGPGTRLTVL.

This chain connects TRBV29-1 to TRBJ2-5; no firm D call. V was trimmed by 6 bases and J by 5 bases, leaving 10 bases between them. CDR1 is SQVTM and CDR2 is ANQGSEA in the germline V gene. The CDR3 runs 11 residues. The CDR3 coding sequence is TGCAGCGTGCGGCCTGGGGAGACCCAGTACTTC. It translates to CSVRPGETQYF. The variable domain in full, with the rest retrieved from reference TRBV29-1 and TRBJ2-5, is SAVISQKPSRDICQRGTSLTIQCQVDSQVTMMFWYRQQPGQSLTLIATANQGSEATYESGFVIDKFPISRPNLTFSTLTVSNMSPEDSSIYLCSVRPGETQYFGPGTRLLVL.

The CDR3: CASGLDGAAYNEQFF. The CDR3 coding sequence is TGTGCCAGCGGACTAGATGGGGCCGCCTACAATGAGCAGTTCTTC. V is TRBV5-4 and J is TRBJ2-1; 7 bases fit TRBD2. Germline V gene lookup returns CDR1 SGHNT and CDR2 YYREEE (reference sequence). The V segment lost 7 bases and the J segment 2 bases; nucleotides outside the gene matches: 9. This CDR3 is 15 amino acids long.

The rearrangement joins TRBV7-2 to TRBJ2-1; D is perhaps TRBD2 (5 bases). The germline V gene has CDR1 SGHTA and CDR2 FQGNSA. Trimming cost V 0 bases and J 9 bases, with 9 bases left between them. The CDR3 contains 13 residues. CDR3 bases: TGTGCCAGCAGCTTAGCGAGGGTGAGTGAGCAGTTCTTC. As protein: CASSLARVSEQFF. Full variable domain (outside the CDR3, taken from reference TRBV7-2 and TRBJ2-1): GAGVSQSPSNKVTEKGKDVELRCDPISGHTALYWYRQSLGQGLEFLIYFQGNSAPDKSGLPSDRFSAERTGGSVSTLTIQRTQQEDSAVYLCASSLARVSEQFFGPGTRLTVL.

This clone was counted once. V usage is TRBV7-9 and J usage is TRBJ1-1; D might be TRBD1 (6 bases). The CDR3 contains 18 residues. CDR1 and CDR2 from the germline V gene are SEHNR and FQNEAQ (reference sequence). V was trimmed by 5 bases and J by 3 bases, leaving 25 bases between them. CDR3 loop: CASSPGPPSTGWYTEAFF. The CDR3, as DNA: TGTGCCAGCAGCCCCGGCCCTCCTAGTACAGGGTGGTACACTGAAGCTTTCTTT. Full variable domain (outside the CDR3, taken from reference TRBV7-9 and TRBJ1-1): DTGVSQNPRHKITKRGQNVTFRCDPISEHNRLYWYRQTLGQGPEFLTYFQNEAQLEKSRLLSDRFSAERPKGSFSTLEIQRTEQGDSAMYLCASSPGPPSTGWYTEAFFGQGTRLTVV.

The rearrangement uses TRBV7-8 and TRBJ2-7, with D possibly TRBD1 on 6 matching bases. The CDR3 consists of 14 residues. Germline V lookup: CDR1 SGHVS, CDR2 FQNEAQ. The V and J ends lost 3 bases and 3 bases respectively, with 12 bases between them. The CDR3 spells CASSLGDNDYEQYF. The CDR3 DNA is TGTGCCAGCAGCTTGGGGGACAATGACTACGAGCAGTACTTC.